Sequencing of this T cell receptor beta chain was carried out in a study of shared clonotypes between healthy human individuals. The table came from immunoSEQ multiplex PCR; TCRdb's copy has only in-frame clones and leaves some out. The table records some 800,000 clones, around 93% of them present only once. Remarks on this clone: The target antigen is unknown.

Positive CCR7 selection of CD45RO-negative cells yielded the naive CD8 cells, and terminally differentiated effector memory CD45RA+ cells were excluded. Findings of the study overall: For sorted subsets, rarefaction showed incomplete sequencing despite large depth. Generally, estimated richness proved larger in naive subsets than it did in memory subsets.

V was trimmed by 0 bases and J by 5 bases, leaving 7 bases between them. CDR3 length: 14 residues. The germline gives CDR1 SGHVS, CDR2 FNYEAQ. This chain links TRBV7-6 with TRBJ2-2, with D possibly TRBD2 on 5 matching bases. Sequenced input: naive CD8+ T cells sorted from blood. The source of this sequence is a man aged 25 to 45 in good health. The chain's CDR3 is CASSLAGSTGELFF. For the CDR3, the DNA is TGTGCCAGCAGCTTAGCGGGGAGTACCGGGGAGCTGTTTTTT.